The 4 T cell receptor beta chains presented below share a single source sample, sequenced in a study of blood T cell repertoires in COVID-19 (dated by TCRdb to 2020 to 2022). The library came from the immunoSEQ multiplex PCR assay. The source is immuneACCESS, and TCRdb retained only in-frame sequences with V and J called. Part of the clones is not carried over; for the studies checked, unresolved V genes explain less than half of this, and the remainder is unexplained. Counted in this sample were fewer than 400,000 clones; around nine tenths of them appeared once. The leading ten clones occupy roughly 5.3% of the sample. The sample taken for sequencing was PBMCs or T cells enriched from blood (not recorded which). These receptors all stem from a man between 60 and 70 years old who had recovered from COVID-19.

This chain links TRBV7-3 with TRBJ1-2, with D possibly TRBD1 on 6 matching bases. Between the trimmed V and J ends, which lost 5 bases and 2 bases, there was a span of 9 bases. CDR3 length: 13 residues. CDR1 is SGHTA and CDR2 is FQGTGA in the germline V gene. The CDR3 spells CASSNGQNYGYTF. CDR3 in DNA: TGTGCCAGCAGCAACGGACAGAACTATGGCTACACCTTC.

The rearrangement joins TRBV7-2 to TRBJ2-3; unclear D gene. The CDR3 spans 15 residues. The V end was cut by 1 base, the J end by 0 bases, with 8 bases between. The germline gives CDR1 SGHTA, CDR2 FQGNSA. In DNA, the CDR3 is TGTGCCAGCAGCTTAGAGGCGGCTAGCACAGATACGCAGTATTTT. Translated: CASSLEAASTDTQYF.

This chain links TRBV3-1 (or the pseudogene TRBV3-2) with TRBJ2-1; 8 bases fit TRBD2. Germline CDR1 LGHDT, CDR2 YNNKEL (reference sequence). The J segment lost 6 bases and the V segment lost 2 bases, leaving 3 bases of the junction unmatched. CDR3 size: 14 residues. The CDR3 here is CASSQLLAGNEQFF. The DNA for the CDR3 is TGTGCCAGCAGCCAATTGCTAGCGGGCAATGAGCAGTTCTTC.

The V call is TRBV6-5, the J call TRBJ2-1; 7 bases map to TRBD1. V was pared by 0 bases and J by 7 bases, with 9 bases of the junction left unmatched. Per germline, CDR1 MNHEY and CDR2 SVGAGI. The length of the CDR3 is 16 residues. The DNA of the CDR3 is TGTGCCAGCAGTTACTCCGTCGAGAGGGGGCGTAATGAGCAGTTCTTC. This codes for CASSYSVERGRNEQFF.